The 21 T cell receptor beta chains below all came from one sample that was sequenced in a study of blood T cell repertoires in COVID-19. TCRdb keeps only in-frame clones here, not all; method: immunoSEQ multiplex PCR. Of under 350,000 clones listed, about 89% are singletons. The specimen was peripheral blood. Receptors were obtained from a man aged 45-60 years with acute or convalescent COVID-19.

Written as DNA, the CDR3 is TGTGCCAGCAGCTTAAGAATTCAGAGAGGTGAAAAACTGTTTTTT. Its protein is CASSLRIQRGEKLFF. This chain connects TRBV7-8 to TRBJ1-4, with D unclear. In germline, CDR1 is SGHVS, CDR2 FQNEAQ. Between the trimmed V and J ends, which lost 2 bases and 7 bases, there was a span of 14 bases. The CDR3 covers 15 residues. Complete variable domain (other parts from reference TRBV7-8 and TRBJ1-4): GAGVSQSPRYKVAKRGQDVALRCDPISGHVSLFWYQQALGQGPEFLTYFQNEAQLDKSGLPSDRFFAERPEGSVSTLKIQRTQQEDSAVYLCASSLRIQRGEKLFFGSGTQLSVL.

This clone was seen more than once but under ten times. The chain recombines TRBV3-1 (or the pseudogene TRBV3-2) with TRBJ2-7; tentatively, D is TRBD1 (6 bases). This CDR3 has 15 amino acids. With 1 base removed from V and 3 bases from J, the gap between germline ends came to 13 bases. CDR1 and CDR2 from the germline V gene are LGHDT and YNNKEL (reference sequence). This chain's CDR3 is CASSQAGTQIYEQYF. In DNA form, the CDR3 reads TGTGCCAGCAGCCAAGCGGGGACACAAATCTACGAGCAGTACTTC.

The CDR3 region has the DNA TGTGCCAGCAGTTACTCGGGCCCCAGAAACACCATATATTTT. Translating gives CASSYSGPRNTIYF. The chain couples TRBV6-5 to TRBJ1-3; no clear D. This CDR3 is built from 14 residues. The germline V and J ends were trimmed by 0 bases and 5 bases, with 8 bases remaining between them. The germline V gene encodes CDR1 MNHEY and CDR2 SVGAGI.

The chain couples TRBV5-4 to TRBJ2-5; weak D call: TRBD1 (6 bases). CDR1 and CDR2 from the germline V gene are SGHNT and YYREEE (reference sequence). V was cut by 0 bases and J by 1 base, with 7 bases left in between. CDR3 size: 14 residues. CDR3 amino acids: CASSLVDSQETQYF. The DNA for the CDR3 is TGTGCCAGCAGCTTGGTGGACAGCCAAGAGACCCAGTACTTC.

This clone is a singleton in its sample. This specimen includes other DNA sequences encoding the same CDR3. The gene calls are TRBV7-3 and TRBJ2-1, with 8 nucleotides matching TRBD2. In germline, CDR1 is SGHTA, CDR2 FQGTGA. V trimming: 4 bases; J trimming: 4 bases; junction bases outside the gene matches: 6. This CDR3 has 15 amino acids. This chain's CDR3 is CASSSSGGLYNEQFF. The DNA for the CDR3 is TGTGCCAGCAGCTCAAGCGGGGGCCTTTACAATGAGCAGTTCTTC.

The J gene is TRBJ1-5, the V gene TRBV19; 9 nucleotides line up with TRBD1. Trimming cost V 5 bases and J 6 bases; bases outside gene matches: 8. Germline CDR1 and CDR2: LNHDA and SQIVND (reference sequence). The CDR3 has 15 amino acids. This chain's CDR3 is CASSPTGGWSQPQHF. In nucleotides, the CDR3 is TGTGCCAGTAGTCCCACAGGGGGCTGGTCTCAGCCCCAGCATTTT.

In its sample, this clone was seen a few times. This chain joins TRBV4-1 and TRBJ2-7; 8 bases are a match to TRBD1. Looked up from germline, CDR1 is MGHRA and CDR2 is YSYEKL. This CDR3 comprises 15 residues. Trimming removed 1 base from V and 1 base from J; junction bases left unmatched: 3. The DNA for the CDR3 is TGCGCCAGCAGCCAAGGGAACAGGGGGTCCTACGAGCAGTACTTC. It yields the protein CASSQGNRGSYEQYF.

This chain joins TRBV7-9 and TRBJ1-1, with D unresolved. Between the trimmed V and J ends, which lost 3 bases and 5 bases, there was a span of 7 bases. Germline lookup yields CDR1 SEHNR and CDR2 FQNEAQ (reference sequence). The CDR3 is made up of 12 amino acids. CDR3 residues: CASSFEMTEAFF. For the CDR3, the DNA is TGTGCCAGCAGCTTTGAGATGACTGAAGCTTTCTTT.

The gene calls are TRBV3-1 (or the pseudogene TRBV3-2) and TRBJ2-2; 13 nucleotides line up with TRBD2. Germline CDR1 reads LGHDT; CDR2 reads YNNKEL (reference sequence). This CDR3 has 18 amino acids. Trimming cost V 3 bases and J 5 bases; bases outside gene matches: 9. For the CDR3, the DNA is TGTGCCAGCAGCCAGACTAGCGGGGGGCCCCCGTGGACCGGGGAGCTGTTTTTT. Protein: CASSQTSGGPPWTGELFF.

V usage is TRBV5-1 and J usage is TRBJ1-2; the D gene is possibly TRBD1 (6 bases). Germline CDR1 and CDR2: SGHRS and YFSETQ. The CDR3 has 16 amino acids. V dropped 4 bases and J dropped 2 bases, with 18 bases sitting between them. CDR3 sequence reads: CASSLSGTYPNYGYTF. In DNA, the CDR3 is TGCGCCAGCAGCCTTTCCGGGACATATCCCAACTATGGCTACACCTTC.

V is TRBV4-1 and J is TRBJ1-2; D gene unclear. This CDR3 comprises 13 residues. V lost 0 bases and J 4 bases, leaving 6 bases between the germline ends. The germline V gene has CDR1 MGHRA and CDR2 YSYEKL. The CDR3 sequence: CASSQENTYGYTF. DNA of the CDR3: TGCGCCAGCAGCCAAGAAAACACCTATGGCTACACCTTC.

The chain joins TRBV6-5 to TRBJ2-5; 9 bases are a match to TRBD1. Germline assignment: CDR1 MNHEY and CDR2 SVGAGI. J lost 2 bases, V lost 2 bases, and 0 bases had no gene match. CDR3 length: 14 residues. The CDR3 sequence is CASSYGTGQETQYF. DNA for the CDR3: TGTGCCAGCAGTTACGGGACAGGGCAAGAGACCCAGTACTTC.

The V call is TRBV5-1, the J call TRBJ2-7, with 8 bases matching TRBD2. The CDR3 extends over 15 amino acids. After removal of 1 base from V and 6 bases from J, the junction contained 9 bases not matched to a gene. The germline V gene has CDR1 SGHRS and CDR2 YFSETQ. CDR3 in amino acids: CASSLPGLAPSEQYF. CDR3 sequence (DNA): TGCGCCAGCAGCTTGCCAGGACTAGCCCCCAGCGAGCAGTACTTC. The variable domain in full, with the rest retrieved from reference TRBV5-1 and TRBJ2-7, is KAGVTQTPRYLIKTRGQQVTLSCSPISGHRSVSWYQQTPGQGLQFLFEYFSETQRNKGNFPGRFSGRQFSNSRSEMNVSTLELGDSALYLCASSLPGLAPSEQYFGPGTRLTVT.

The chain employs TRBV2 and TRBJ1-2; D may be TRBD1 (6 bases). CDR3 size: 15 residues. With 6 bases removed from V and 0 bases from J, the gap between germline ends came to 14 bases. Germline V gives CDR1 SNHLY, CDR2 FYNNEI. This CDR3 reads CASSQPGGSNYGYTF. In DNA, the CDR3 is TGTGCCAGCAGCCAGCCGGGGGGCTCTAACTATGGCTACACCTTC.

This chain joins TRBV27 and TRBJ2-1, with 16 bases aligning to TRBD2. The V segment lost 5 bases and the J segment 2 bases; nucleotides outside the gene matches: 6. Germline CDR1 is MNHEY and CDR2 is SMNVEV (reference sequence). The CDR3 loop spans 18 amino acids. The CDR3 nucleotides read TGTGCCAGCAGTCCAGGGACTAGCGGGGGGGCCCCCTACAATGAGCAGTTCTTC. This codes for CASSPGTSGGAPYNEQFF.

The rearrangement joins TRBV9 to TRBJ2-3; 12 bases line up with TRBD2. There are 16 residues in the CDR3. V was clipped by 3 bases and J by 4 bases; unmatched bases: 6. Germline assignment: CDR1 SGDLS and CDR2 YYNGEE. The CDR3 nucleotides are TGTGCCAGCAGCGGCCGACTAGCGGGGGCCTCAGATACGCAGTATTTT. As protein: CASSGRLAGASDTQYF.

This chain uses TRBV7-2 with TRBJ2-1; TRBD2 matches at 10 bases. CDR1 SGHTA and CDR2 FQGNSA come from the germline V gene. J gave up 4 bases and V 0 bases, and 3 bases lay outside the gene matches. This CDR3 spans 16 amino acids. The CDR3 protein is CASSLASSGGYNEQFF. CDR3 nucleotide sequence: TGTGCCAGCAGCTTAGCGTCTAGCGGGGGATACAATGAGCAGTTCTTC.

This rearrangement joins TRBV5-6 to TRBJ1-2, with D tentatively TRBD1 (5 bases). V was shortened by 3 bases and J by 8 bases, with 11 bases between the two germline ends. The CDR3 sequence is 12 residues long. Germline CDR1 SGHDT, CDR2 YYEEEE. The CDR3 sequence is CASSWGTSGYTF. CDR3 nucleotide sequence: TGTGCCAGCAGCTGGGGGACTTCCGGCTACACCTTC.

CDR3 amino acids: CASSEARTGRPYEQYF. CDR3 bases: TGTGCCAGCAGTGAAGCAAGGACAGGCCGTCCTTACGAGCAGTACTTC. The V call is TRBV6-1, the J call TRBJ2-7, with TRBD1 identical over 7 bases. CDR1 is MNHNS, CDR2 SASEGT, per germline. V lost 0 bases, J lost 4 bases, and 9 bases stayed unmatched. This CDR3 comprises 16 residues.

The chain has TRBV3-1 (or the pseudogene TRBV3-2) and TRBJ1-5; maybe TRBD1 (6 bases). The CDR3 consists of 17 residues. Trimming pared 1 base from V and 4 bases from J, leaving 17 bases between. Germline V gives CDR1 LGHDT, CDR2 YNNKEL (reference sequence). The CDR3 spells CASSQGTQGIGNQPQHF. The CDR3 region has the DNA TGTGCCAGCAGCCAAGGCACCCAGGGGATAGGGAATCAGCCCCAGCATTTT.

The chain joins TRBV30 to TRBJ1-2; 8 positions match TRBD1. J gave up 8 bases and V 3 bases, and 11 bases lay outside the gene matches. The CDR3 length is 14 residues. Looked up from germline, CDR1 is GTSNPN and CDR2 is SVGIG (reference sequence). The CDR3 sequence: CAWSGSTGVGGYTF. CDR3 nucleotide sequence: TGTGCCTGGAGCGGATCGACAGGGGTTGGCGGCTACACCTTC. The complete variable domain, with remaining parts taken from reference TRBV30 and TRBJ1-2, reads SQTIHQWPATLVQPVGSPLSLECTVEGTSNPNLYWYRQAAGRGLQLLFYSVGIGQISSEVPQNLSASRPQDRQFILSSKKLLLSDSGFYLCAWSGSTGVGGYTFGSGTRLTVV.